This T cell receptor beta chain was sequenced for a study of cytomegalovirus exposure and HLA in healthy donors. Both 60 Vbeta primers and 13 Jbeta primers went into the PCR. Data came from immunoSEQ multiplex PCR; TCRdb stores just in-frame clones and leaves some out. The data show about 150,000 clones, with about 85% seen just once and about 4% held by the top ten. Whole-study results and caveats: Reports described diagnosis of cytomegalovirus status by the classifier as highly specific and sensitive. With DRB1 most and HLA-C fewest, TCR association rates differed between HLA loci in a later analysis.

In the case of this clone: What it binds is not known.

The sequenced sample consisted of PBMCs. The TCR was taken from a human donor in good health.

CDR3 region: CASSQMVGGTEAFF. CDR3 sequence (DNA): TGCGCCAGCAGCCAAATGGTCGGGGGCACTGAAGCTTTCTTT. This chain links TRBV4-3 with TRBJ1-1; D is perhaps TRBD1 (5 bases). Between the trimmed V and J ends, which lost 2 bases and 4 bases, there was a span of 11 bases. Germline V gene lookup returns CDR1 LGHNA and CDR2 YSLEER. The CDR3 loop spans 14 amino acids.